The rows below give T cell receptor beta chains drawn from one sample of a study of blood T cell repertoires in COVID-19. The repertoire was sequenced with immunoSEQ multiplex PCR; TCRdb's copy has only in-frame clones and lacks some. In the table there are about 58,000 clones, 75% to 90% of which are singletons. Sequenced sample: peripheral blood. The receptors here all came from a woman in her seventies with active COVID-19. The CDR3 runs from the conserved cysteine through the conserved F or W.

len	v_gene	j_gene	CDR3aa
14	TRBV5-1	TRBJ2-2	CASSLVINSGELFF
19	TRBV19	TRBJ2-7	CASSIDETSGTPGSYEQYF
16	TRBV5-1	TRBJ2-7	CASRERSGPSSYEQYF
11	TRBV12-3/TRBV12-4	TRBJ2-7	CASSLGREQYF
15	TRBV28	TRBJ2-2	CASSLPGRADGELFF
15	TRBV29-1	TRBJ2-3	CSGAQGQGVADTQYF
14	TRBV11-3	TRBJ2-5	CASSPRDSQETQYF
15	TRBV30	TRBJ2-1	CAWSVSSGSYNEQFF
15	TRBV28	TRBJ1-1	CASSPGGEPNTEAFF
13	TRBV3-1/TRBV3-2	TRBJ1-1	CASSQEAGTEAFF
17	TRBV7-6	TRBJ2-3	CASSLPLAGGSGDTQYF
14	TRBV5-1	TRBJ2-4	CASSLAGYGNIQYF
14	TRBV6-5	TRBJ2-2	CASSLGGGTGELFF
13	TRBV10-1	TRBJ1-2	CASSETGSYGYTF
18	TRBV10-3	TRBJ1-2	CAISEPGTGAKGDYGYTF
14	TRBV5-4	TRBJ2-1	CASSSGLAGFEQFF